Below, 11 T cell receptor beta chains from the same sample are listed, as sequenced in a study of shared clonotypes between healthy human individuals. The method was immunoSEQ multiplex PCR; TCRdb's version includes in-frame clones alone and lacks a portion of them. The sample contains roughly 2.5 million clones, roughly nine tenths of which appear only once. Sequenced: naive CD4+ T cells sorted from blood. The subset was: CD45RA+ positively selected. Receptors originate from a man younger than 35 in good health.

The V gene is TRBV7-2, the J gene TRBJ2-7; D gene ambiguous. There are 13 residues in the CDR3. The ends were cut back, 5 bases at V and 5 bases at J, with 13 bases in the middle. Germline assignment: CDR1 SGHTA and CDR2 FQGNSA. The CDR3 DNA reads TGTGCCAGCAGCCCGGCTATCAGCAACGAGCAGTACTTC. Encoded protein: CASSPAISNEQYF.

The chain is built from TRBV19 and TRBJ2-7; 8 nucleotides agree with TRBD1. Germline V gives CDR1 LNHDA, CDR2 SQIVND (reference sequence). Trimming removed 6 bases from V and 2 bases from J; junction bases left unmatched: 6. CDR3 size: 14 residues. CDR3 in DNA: TGTGCCAGTAGAAGGGGGACAGGTACCTACGAGCAGTACTTC. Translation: CASRRGTGTYEQYF. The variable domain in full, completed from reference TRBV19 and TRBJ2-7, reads DGGITQSPKYLFRKEGQNVTLSCEQNLNHDAMYWYRQDPGQGLRLIYYSQIVNDFQKGDIAEGYSVSREKKESFPLTVTSAQKNPTAFYLCASRRGTGTYEQYFGPGTRLTVT.

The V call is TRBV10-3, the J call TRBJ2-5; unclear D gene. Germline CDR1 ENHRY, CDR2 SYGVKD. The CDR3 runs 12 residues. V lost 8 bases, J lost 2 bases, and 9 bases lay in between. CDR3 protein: CAIGPRQETQYF. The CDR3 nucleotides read TGTGCCATCGGCCCGCGTCAAGAGACCCAGTACTTC.

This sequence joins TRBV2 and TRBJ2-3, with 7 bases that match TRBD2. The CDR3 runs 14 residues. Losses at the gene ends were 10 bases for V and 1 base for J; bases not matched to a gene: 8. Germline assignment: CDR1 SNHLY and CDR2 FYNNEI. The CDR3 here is CATKWGGGTDTQYF. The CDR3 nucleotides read TGTGCCACCAAATGGGGGGGAGGCACAGATACGCAGTATTTT.

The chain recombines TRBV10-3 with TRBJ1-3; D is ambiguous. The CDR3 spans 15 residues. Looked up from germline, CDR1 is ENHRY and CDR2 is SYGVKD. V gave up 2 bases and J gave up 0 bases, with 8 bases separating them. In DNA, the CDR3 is TGTGCCATCAGTGAGCTGCTTTACTCTGGAAACACCATATATTTT. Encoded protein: CAISELLYSGNTIYF.

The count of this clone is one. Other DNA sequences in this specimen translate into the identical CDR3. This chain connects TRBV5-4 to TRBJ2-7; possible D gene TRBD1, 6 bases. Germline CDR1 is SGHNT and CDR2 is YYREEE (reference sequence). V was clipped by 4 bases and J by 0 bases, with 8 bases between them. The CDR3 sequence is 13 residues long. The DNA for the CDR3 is TGTGCCAGCAGCCAGGACAGCTCCTACGAGCAGTACTTC. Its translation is CASSQDSSYEQYF.

The CDR3: CASSSIGQGSTHEQFF. The CDR3 DNA sequence: TGTGCCAGCAGCTCAATAGGACAGGGAAGTACGCATGAGCAGTTCTTC. The chain recombines TRBV11-2 with TRBJ2-1, with 8 bases fitting TRBD1. Trimming at V came to 4 bases and at J to 8 bases, leaving 13 bases not matched to a gene. The CDR3 contains 16 residues. The germline V gene encodes CDR1 SGHAT and CDR2 FQNNGV.

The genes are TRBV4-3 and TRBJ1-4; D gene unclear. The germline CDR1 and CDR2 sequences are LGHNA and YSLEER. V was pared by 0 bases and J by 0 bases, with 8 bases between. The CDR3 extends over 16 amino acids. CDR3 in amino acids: CASSQELAATNEKLFF. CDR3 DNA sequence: TGCGCCAGCAGCCAAGAATTGGCAGCAACTAATGAAAAACTGTTTTTT.

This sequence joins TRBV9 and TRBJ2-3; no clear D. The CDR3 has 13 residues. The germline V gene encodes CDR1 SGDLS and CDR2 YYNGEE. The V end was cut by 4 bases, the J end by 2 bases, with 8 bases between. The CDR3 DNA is TGTGCCAGCAGCTCGCGGAACACAGATACGCAGTATTTT. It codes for CASSSRNTDTQYF. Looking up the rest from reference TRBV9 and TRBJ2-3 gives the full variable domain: DSGVTQTPKHLITATGQRVTLRCSPRSGDLSVYWYQQSLDQGLQFLIQYYNGEERAKGNILERFSAQQFPDLHSELNLSSLELGDSALYFCASSSRNTDTQYFGPGTRLTVL.

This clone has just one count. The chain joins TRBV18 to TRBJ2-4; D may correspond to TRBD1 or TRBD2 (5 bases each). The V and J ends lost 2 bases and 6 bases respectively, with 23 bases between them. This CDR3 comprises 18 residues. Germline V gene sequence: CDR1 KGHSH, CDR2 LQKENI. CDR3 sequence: CASSPYVTTPGSLNIQYF. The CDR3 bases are TGTGCCAGCTCACCATATGTTACTACCCCAGGGAGTTTAAACATTCAGTACTTC.

The CDR3 DNA reads TGCGCCAGCAGCTTGGCCCAACTTGGGGCCAACGTCCTGACTTTC. It codes for CASSLAQLGANVLTF. The chain recombines TRBV5-1 with TRBJ2-6; unclear D gene. This CDR3 region has 15 residues. V lost 0 bases and J lost 3, with 7 bases in between. In germline, CDR1 is SGHRS, CDR2 YFSETQ.